The 10 T cell receptor beta chains in this list originate from one sample, sequenced in a study of cytomegalovirus exposure and HLA in healthy donors. The data were produced by immunoSEQ multiplex PCR, yet TCRdb's version contains in-frame clones alone and is incomplete. The sample lists 160,000 or so clones, around four fifths occurring once. Sequencing was carried out using PBMCs. These receptors were collected from a man aged 25-45 years in good health and CMV-seropositive.

This sequence joins TRBV27 and TRBJ2-1; possibly TRBD1 for D (5 bases). Germline V gene sequence: CDR1 MNHEY, CDR2 SMNVEV (reference sequence). V gave up 6 bases and J gave up 8 bases, with 17 bases separating them. CDR3 length: 14 residues. The CDR3 DNA is TGTGCCAGCAGCCCAGGGTTTCCCAGGGATGAGCAGTTCTTC. It specifies CASSPGFPRDEQFF.

The V and J genes are TRBV6-5 and TRBJ1-2; the D is unclear. CDR1 is MNHEY, CDR2 SVGAGI, per germline. The length of the CDR3 is 15 residues. V was cut by 6 bases and J by 4 bases, with 18 bases left in between. The CDR3 nucleotides are TGTGCCAGCAGGACCGGCGGGTTAGGCACCTATGGCTACACCTTC. Its translation: CASRTGGLGTYGYTF.

The chain combines TRBV28 with TRBJ2-5; 7 bases are a match to TRBD1. The V gene's germline CDR1 is MDHEN and CDR2 SYDVKM. CDR3 size: 16 residues. J was trimmed by 3 bases and V by 7 bases; bases with no gene match: 14. The CDR3: CASINTGVIAKETQYF. In nucleotides, the CDR3 is TGTGCCAGCATCAATACAGGGGTGATAGCGAAAGAGACCCAGTACTTC.

The gene calls are TRBV5-4 and TRBJ2-1, with D possibly matching TRBD2 (5 bases). CDR3 length equals 14 residues. Trimming shortened V by 4 bases and J by 8 bases, and 16 bases separated the two germline ends. Germline assignment: CDR1 SGHNT and CDR2 YYREEE (reference sequence). CDR3 nucleotide sequence: TGTGCCAGCAGCCAGGCCCCGGGGTCCGATGAGCAGTTCTTC. This translates into CASSQAPGSDEQFF. Complete variable domain (other parts from reference TRBV5-4 and TRBJ2-1): ETGVTQSPTHLIKTRGQQVTLRCSSQSGHNTVSWYQQALGQGPQFIFQYYREEENGRGNFPPRFSGLQFPNYSSELNVNALELDDSALYLCASSQAPGSDEQFFGPGTRLTVL.

The rearrangement joins TRBV4-1 to TRBJ2-3; no clear D. This CDR3 region has 14 residues. CDR1 is MGHRA, CDR2 YSYEKL, per germline. V was trimmed by 0 bases and J by 4 bases, leaving 8 bases between them. CDR3: CASSQEGRADTQYF. As DNA, the CDR3 is TGCGCCAGCAGCCAAGAGGGTCGGGCAGATACGCAGTATTTT.

This clone occurred a few times. This chain joins TRBV6-1 and TRBJ2-7; 10 bases line up with TRBD2. The CDR3 has 15 amino acids. Germline values: CDR1 MNHNS, CDR2 SASEGT. V shed 2 bases, J shed 3 bases, and the junction held 4 bases outside the gene matches. This chain's CDR3 is CASSERVAGGYEQYF. CDR3 DNA sequence: TGTGCCAGCAGTGAAAGGGTAGCGGGGGGCTACGAGCAGTACTTC.

As DNA, the CDR3 is TGCGCCAGCAGTCCCGGAGGAGATACGCAGTATTTT. As protein: CASSPGGDTQYF. The V call is TRBV10-1, the J call TRBJ2-3; D is perhaps TRBD2 (5 bases). In germline, CDR1 is WNHNN, CDR2 SYGVQD (reference sequence). Trimming cost V 5 bases and J 5 bases, with 8 bases left between them. CDR3 size: 12 residues.

The rearrangement uses TRBV29-1 and TRBJ1-2; D gene unclear. V was trimmed by 3 bases and J by 6 bases, leaving 8 bases between them. In germline, CDR1 is SQVTM, CDR2 ANQGSEA. The CDR3 is 11 residues long. The CDR3 DNA is TGCAGCGTTGAGGGCATGGATGGCTACACCTTC. It yields the protein CSVEGMDGYTF.

The CDR3 is CASSQLGGGSHEQYF. In DNA, the CDR3 is TGTGCCAGCAGCCAACTTGGGGGGGGGTCCCACGAGCAGTACTTC. This rearrangement joins TRBV9 to TRBJ2-7; 7 bases are shared with TRBD2. Germline values: CDR1 SGDLS, CDR2 YYNGEE. V shed 4 bases, J shed 5 bases, and the junction held 12 bases outside the gene matches. The CDR3 totals 15 residues.

J is TRBJ2-5 and V is TRBV7-8; possible D gene TRBD1, 6 bases. Germline V gene data show CDR1 as SGHVS and CDR2 as FQNEAQ. This CDR3 has 17 amino acids. V was clipped by 0 bases and J by 5 bases, with 19 bases between them. The CDR3 nucleotides read TGTGCCAGCAGCTTAGCTTCGGACAGAACCTTGAGGGAGACCCAGTACTTC. Protein: CASSLASDRTLRETQYF.